A single sample is the source of the 17 T cell receptor beta chains below, sequenced in a study of human T cells and chemical hapten exposure. Sample time point: pre-sensitization, week 0. Sample treatment: therapeutic diphenylcyclopropenone sensitization with weekly scalp DPC. From the RACE reads, TCRdb called clonotypes with MiXCR, one entry per CDR3 protein. The sample holds some 400,000 distinct CDR3 sequences, 5% to 6.5% seen once. Specimen: whole blood, collected in connection with sensitization to the hapten diphenylcyclopropenone (DPC). Receptors were obtained from a woman between 45 and 65 years old with alopecia areata. Some clones in this sample may be carry-over from other donors' samples.

This clonotype appeared many times. V gene TRBV6-5 combines with J gene TRBJ1-2; TRBD1 aligns across 10 bases. Germline-derived CDR1 and CDR2 are MNHEY and SVGAGI. The CDR3 consists of 15 residues. The V gene end was trimmed by 6 bases and the J gene end by 1 base; junction bases not matched to a gene: 5. The CDR3 bases are TGTGCCAGCAGCTTGGGACAGGGGAGTAACTATGGCTACACCTTC. It codes for CASSLGQGSNYGYTF.

The chain joins TRBV5-1 to TRBJ2-7; D gene uncertain. V shed 0 bases and J shed 0 bases, with 7 bases lying between them. Germline V CDR1 and CDR2: SGHRS, YFSETQ. The length of the CDR3 is 14 residues. In DNA, the CDR3 is TGCGCCAGCAGCTTGGAGTCCCTCTCCTACGAGCAGTACTTC. This codes for CASSLESLSYEQYF.

This clonotype came up a few times. The gene calls are TRBV6-5 and TRBJ2-1; D ambiguous. Germline CDR1 and CDR2: MNHEY and SVGAGI. With 2 bases removed from V and 9 bases from J, the gap between germline ends came to 8 bases. The CDR3 runs to 12 residues. DNA for the CDR3: TGTGCCAGCAGTTACGGTTTTGCTGAGCAGTTCTTC. As protein: CASSYGFAEQFF.

There are a few counts of this clonotype. The V gene is TRBV18, the J gene TRBJ2-5; the D gene could be TRBD1 or TRBD2 (5 bases each). The CDR3 spans 15 residues. Germline V gene data show CDR1 as KGHSH and CDR2 as LQKENI. Trimming shortened V by 1 base and J by 2 bases, and 11 bases separated the two germline ends. Here the CDR3 reads CASSPQLGGQETQYF. CDR3 nucleotides: TGTGCCAGCTCACCACAACTTGGGGGACAAGAGACCCAGTACTTC.

This clonotype was counted at least ten times. This chain connects TRBV29-1 to TRBJ2-2, with D maybe TRBD2 (5 bases). The CDR3 sequence is 16 residues long. Germline CDR1 reads SQVTM; CDR2 reads ANQGSEA. The V gene lost 4 bases and the J gene lost 3 bases, with 18 bases spanning the gap. CDR3: CSVVKVGAEYTGELFF. The CDR3, as DNA: TGCAGCGTTGTGAAGGTCGGAGCGGAGTACACCGGGGAGCTGTTTTTT.

The chain is built from TRBV6-2 or TRBV6-3 and TRBJ2-1; the match to TRBD1 covers 7 bases. The CDR3 consists of 12 residues. J gave up 9 bases and V 6 bases, and 5 bases lay outside the gene matches. Germline assignment: CDR1 MNHEY and CDR2 SVGEGT. The CDR3 DNA follows: TGTGCCAGCAGCCGACAGGGTGGTGAGCAGTTCTTC. This encodes CASSRQGGEQFF.

V usage is TRBV4-3 and J usage is TRBJ1-1; no definite D call. The CDR3 is 12 amino acids. V lost 7 bases to trimming and J lost 1 base, with 7 bases between them. The germline gives CDR1 LGHNA, CDR2 YSLEER. CDR3 nucleotide sequence: TGCGCCAGCAACAGCAGGAACACTGAAGCTTTCTTT. Translation gives CASNSRNTEAFF.

The sample holds many counts of this clonotype. The J gene is TRBJ2-7, the V gene TRBV5-1; no clear D. The CDR3 consists of 11 residues. V lost 2 bases to trimming and J lost 6 bases, with 6 bases between them. Germline V gene sequence: CDR1 SGHRS, CDR2 YFSETQ. The CDR3 DNA follows: TGCGCCAGCAGCTTTGGGCCCGAGCAGTACTTC. This translates into CASSFGPEQYF.

This clonotype was recorded a few times. This chain connects TRBV23-1 to TRBJ1-1; D perhaps matches TRBD1 (6 bases). TRBV23-1 is noted as an ORF with a role that remains uncertain. V lost 7 bases and J 1 base, leaving 13 bases between the germline ends. There are 14 residues in the CDR3. The CDR3 nucleotides read TGCGCCAGCAATACAGGGAAGTCGAACACTGAAGCTTTCTTT. Translating it yields CASNTGKSNTEAFF.

This clonotype was found many times. The chain uses TRBV5-1 and TRBJ1-2, with a weak D call TRBD1 (6 bases). Per germline, CDR1 SGHRS and CDR2 YFSETQ. Trimming stripped 1 base from V and 4 bases from J, with 14 bases between. The CDR3 length is 15 residues. CDR3 sequence (DNA): TGCGCCAGCAGCTTGCATGGACAGCGTCGCTATGGCTACACCTTC. Residues: CASSLHGQRRYGYTF. Full variable domain (rest looked up from reference TRBV5-1 and TRBJ1-2): KAGVTQTPRYLIKTRGQQVTLSCSPISGHRSVSWYQQTPGQGLQFLFEYFSETQRNKGNFPGRFSGRQFSNSRSEMNVSTLELGDSALYLCASSLHGQRRYGYTFGSGTRLTVV.

This clonotype occurred many times. The rearrangement uses TRBV7-8 and TRBJ1-5, with 7 bases aligning to TRBD1. CDR1 SGHVS and CDR2 FQNEAQ come from the germline V gene. V gave up 3 bases and J gave up 5 bases; unmatched junction bases: 10. There are 16 residues in the CDR3. In DNA, the CDR3 is TGTGCCAGCAGCTTGAATAGGGGGCGGGAGGATCAGCCCCAGCATTTT. Translated: CASSLNRGREDQPQHF. Combining the CDR3 with reference TRBV7-8 and TRBJ1-5 gives the whole variable domain GAGVSQSPRYKVAKRGQDVALRCDPISGHVSLFWYQQALGQGPEFLTYFQNEAQLDKSGLPSDRFFAERPEGSVSTLKIQRTQQEDSAVYLCASSLNRGREDQPQHFGDGTRLSIL.

The rearrangement uses TRBV5-1 and TRBJ2-7; TRBD1 is a possible D gene (6 bases). Trimming shortened V by 1 base and J by 0 bases, and 17 bases separated the two germline ends. Germline CDR1 reads SGHRS; CDR2 reads YFSETQ. This CDR3 spans 17 amino acids. The CDR3 DNA reads as TGCGCCAGCAGCTTGAGTACAGGGAGTGGAAGCTCCTACGAGCAGTACTTC. It is translated as CASSLSTGSGSSYEQYF.

This clonotype was recorded many times. V gene TRBV7-6 combines with J gene TRBJ1-3; D is unresolved. The V end was cut by 5 bases, the J end by 3 bases, with 14 bases between. The CDR3 is made up of 15 amino acids. Germline assignment: CDR1 SGHVS and CDR2 FNYEAQ. CDR3 amino acids: CASSPGWEIGNTIYF. CDR3 in DNA: TGTGCCAGCAGCCCCGGATGGGAGATTGGAAACACCATATATTTT.

This clonotype was found many times. This chain uses TRBV2 with TRBJ2-2; 7 bases are a match to TRBD2. The V gene end was trimmed by 5 bases and the J gene end by 4 bases; junction bases not matched to a gene: 10. Germline CDR1 SNHLY, CDR2 FYNNEI. The CDR3 loop spans 16 amino acids. CDR3 amino acids: CASSPSGGRGTGELFF. The CDR3 DNA is TGTGCCAGCAGTCCCTCGGGGGGTCGAGGCACCGGGGAGCTGTTTTTT.

A few counts support this clonotype. The chain uses TRBV7-9 and TRBJ2-5; 10 bases match TRBD2. Germline V lookup: CDR1 SEHNR, CDR2 FQNEAQ (reference sequence). The CDR3 is made up of 15 amino acids. V lost 3 bases to trimming and J lost 5 bases; unmatched junction nucleotides: 6. In DNA form, the CDR3 reads TGTGCCAGCAGCTTGTCAGCGGGAGGGCCGGAGACCCAGTACTTC. Its protein is CASSLSAGGPETQYF.

This clonotype was seen more than once but under ten times. The chain is built from TRBV28 and TRBJ2-5; 9 nucleotides match TRBD1. Germline-derived CDR1 and CDR2 are MDHEN and SYDVKM. The CDR3 sequence is 12 residues long. Trimming at V came to 6 bases and at J to 6 bases, leaving 2 bases not matched to a gene. CDR3 bases: TGTGCCAGCAGCGGGACAGGGAAGACCCAGTACTTC. Its translation: CASSGTGKTQYF.

This clonotype was picked up many times. The genes are TRBV2 and TRBJ2-1; 10 positions match TRBD2. This CDR3 is 15 amino acids long. Germline CDR1 and CDR2: SNHLY and FYNNEI. Trimming removed 3 bases from V and 4 bases from J; junction bases left unmatched: 3. The CDR3, as DNA: TGTGCCAGCAGTGAGTCTAGCGGGAGTTACAATGAGCAGTTCTTC. Translated: CASSESSGSYNEQFF.